These 8 T cell receptor beta chains share one sample of origin, sequenced in a study of CD8 T cells in ankylosing spondylitis. Their antigens remain unidentified. TCRdb fed the 5' RACE reads into MiXCR, producing one record per CDR3 protein. The sample holds around 770,000 distinct CDR3 sequences; approximately 12% are singletons and the top ten take just over 0.5%. Broader study findings: Seven or eight highly homologous variants formed a TCR beta motif that appeared characteristic of ankylosing spondylitis blood.

The sequencing sample was made of blood, either unsorted or a sorted T cell fraction (not recorded which). These receptors were collected from a male donor with ankylosing spondylitis.

J is TRBJ2-7 and V is TRBV16; perhaps TRBD1 as D (6 bases). This CDR3 has 14 residues. V was trimmed by 3 bases and J by 3 bases, leaving 12 bases between them. Germline assignment: CDR1 KGHSY and CDR2 FQNENV. The CDR3 region is CASSQGHTGYEQYF. The CDR3 DNA is TGTGCCAGCAGCCAGGGACACACCGGCTACGAGCAGTACTTC.

This chain links TRBV20-1 with TRBJ2-5, with D possibly TRBD1 on 6 matching bases. CDR1 DFQATT and CDR2 SNEGSKA come from the germline V gene (reference sequence). CDR3 length: 13 amino acids. This CDR3 reads CSVPVPGVETQYF. The CDR3 coding sequence is TGCAGCGTACCGGTACCAGGGGTAGAGACCCAGTACTTC.

This clonotype was recorded a few times. The chain combines TRBV6-1 with TRBJ1-4; 7 positions agree with TRBD1. Germline CDR1 reads MNHNS; CDR2 reads SASEGT. This CDR3 contains 13 residues. Unmatched junction bases numbered 5, after V lost 8 bases and J lost 5 bases. The CDR3: CASRRQGNEKLFF. The CDR3 nucleotides are TGTGCCAGCCGTCGACAGGGAAATGAAAAACTGTTTTTT.

The CDR3 spells CASSLLQRLYNEQFF. As DNA, the CDR3 is TGCGCCAGCAGCTTGTTGCAGCGCCTCTACAATGAGCAGTTCTTC. The chain is built from TRBV5-1 and TRBJ2-1; D remains ambiguous. Trimming took off 1 base at V and 3 bases at J, with 11 bases between the two ends. The CDR3 sequence is 15 residues long. Germline CDR1 reads SGHRS; CDR2 reads YFSETQ.

A few counts support this clonotype. The chain links TRBV28 to TRBJ2-3; TRBD2 aligns across 9 bases. The junction had 6 bases not matched to a gene; V was cut back by 3 bases and J by 5 bases. Germline lookup yields CDR1 MDHEN and CDR2 SYDVKM. This CDR3 has 15 amino acids. Here the CDR3 DNA reads TGTGCCAGCAGTTTCCTGGCGGGGGGGGGAGATACGCAGTATTTT. As protein: CASSFLAGGGDTQYF. The whole variable domain, remainder taken from reference TRBV28 and TRBJ2-3, is DVKVTQSSRYLVKRTGEKVFLECVQDMDHENMFWYRQDPGLGLRLIYFSYDVKMKEKGDIPEGYSVSREKKERFSLILESASTNQTSMYLCASSFLAGGGDTQYFGPGTRLTVL.

This clonotype was detected a few times. The chain couples TRBV5-1 to TRBJ2-7; D is unresolved. Per the germline V gene, CDR1 is SGHRS and CDR2 is YFSETQ. The CDR3 is 15 amino acids. Trimming removed 0 bases from V and 2 bases from J, with 12 bases in between. In nucleotides, the CDR3 is TGCGCCAGCAGCTTGGCCTCTGGGGTGCCCTACGAGCAGTACTTC. Protein sequence: CASSLASGVPYEQYF. The full variable domain, completed using reference TRBV5-1 and TRBJ2-7, is KAGVTQTPRYLIKTRGQQVTLSCSPISGHRSVSWYQQTPGQGLQFLFEYFSETQRNKGNFPGRFSGRQFSNSRSEMNVSTLELGDSALYLCASSLASGVPYEQYFGPGTRLTVT.

This clonotype has only a few counts. The V gene is TRBV14, the J gene TRBJ2-5; 7 bases are shared with TRBD1. The V gene end was trimmed by 2 bases and the J gene end by 3 bases; junction bases not matched to a gene: 6. The CDR3 runs 15 residues. Germline V gives CDR1 SGHDN, CDR2 FVKESK. CDR3 protein: CASSQPDREKETQYF. The CDR3 nucleotides read TGTGCCAGCAGCCAACCCGACAGGGAAAAAGAGACCCAGTACTTC.

This clonotype was detected a few times. V and J are TRBV28 and TRBJ2-7; tentative D call: TRBD1 (6 bases). Germline-derived CDR1 and CDR2 are MDHEN and SYDVKM. The CDR3 contains 14 residues. V was clipped by 6 bases and J by 0 bases, with 12 bases between them. The CDR3 coding sequence is TGTGCCAGCAGGACCACAGGGAGCTCCTACGAGCAGTACTTC. Its protein product is CASRTTGSSYEQYF. Drawing the rest from reference TRBV28 and TRBJ2-7, the complete variable domain is DVKVTQSSRYLVKRTGEKVFLECVQDMDHENMFWYRQDPGLGLRLIYFSYDVKMKEKGDIPEGYSVSREKKERFSLILESASTNQTSMYLCASRTTGSSYEQYFGPGTRLTVT.